Described below is a single T cell receptor (beta chain) sequence and its context. With 0 bases clipped from V and 1 base from J, the junction kept 12 bases outside the gene matches. Germline V gene sequence: CDR1 ENHRY, CDR2 SYGVKD. This CDR3 has 19 amino acids. These data are taken from a study of blood T cell repertoires in COVID-19. Study summary: From the United States, Italy and Spain came samples of acute and convalescent COVID-19. Sources were T cells, B-cell-depleted T cells, or PBMCs; the material itself was cDNA or gDNA.

Per the original data handling: Amplification of reference gene primers was used by the study to estimate nucleated cell counts. Profiling relied on immunoSEQ multiplex PCR, and the TCRdb table lists in-frame clones only, not all of them. V and J calls and clone size are copied from that table; D and trimming were computed from the DNA. The table records over 55,000 clones, about nine tenths of them present only once. The V call is TRBV10-3, the J call TRBJ2-7, with 10 bases lining up with TRBD1. This TCR was sampled from a man aged 50 to 60 with active COVID-19. The sequencing input was peripheral blood. Here the CDR3 reads CAISESPFSEGQGSYEQYF. The CDR3 DNA is TGTGCCATCAGTGAGTCGCCCTTCTCGGAGGGACAGGGGTCCTACGAGCAGTACTTC.